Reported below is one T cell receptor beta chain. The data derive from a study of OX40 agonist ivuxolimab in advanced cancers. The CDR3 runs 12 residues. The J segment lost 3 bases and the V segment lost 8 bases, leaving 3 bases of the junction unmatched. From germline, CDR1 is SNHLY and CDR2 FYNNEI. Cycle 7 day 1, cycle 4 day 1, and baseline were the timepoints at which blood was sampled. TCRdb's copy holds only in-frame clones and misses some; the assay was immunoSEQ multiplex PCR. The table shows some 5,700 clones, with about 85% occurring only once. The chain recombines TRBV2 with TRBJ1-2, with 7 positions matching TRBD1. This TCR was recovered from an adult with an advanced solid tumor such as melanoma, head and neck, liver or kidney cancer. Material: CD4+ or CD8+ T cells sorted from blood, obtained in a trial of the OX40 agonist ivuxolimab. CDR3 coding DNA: TGTGCCAGCGAAGGGACAGACTATGGCTACACCTTC. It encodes CASEGTDYGYTF. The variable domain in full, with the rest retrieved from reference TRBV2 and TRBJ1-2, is EPEVTQTPSHQVTQMGQEVILRCVPISNHLYFYWYRQILGQKVEFLVSFYNNEISEKSEIFDDQFSVERPDGSNFTLKIRSTKLEDSAMYFCASEGTDYGYTFGSGTRLTVV.